The 20 T cell receptor beta chains below come from one sample, sequenced in a study of beta chain features in type 1 diabetes. Study-level results: In every one of the four CD4+ subsets, TCRB CDR3s were moderately but significantly shorter in Type 1 diabetes patients.

These receptors are not linked to any known antigen. Since all of the isolated RNA was reverse transcribed, expressed TCRB transcripts were what got sequenced. The data were produced by immunoSEQ multiplex PCR, yet TCRdb's version contains in-frame clones alone and is incomplete. The table records about 710,000 clones, over 13% of them present only once. The sequenced sample consisted of naive CD4+ T cells from blood. The receptors derive from a man younger than 35 with type 1 diabetes.

This clone was counted between two and nine times. The rearrangement joins TRBV7-2 to TRBJ2-5, with TRBD2 identical over 13 bases. CDR3 length equals 15 residues. The junction had 6 bases not matched to a gene; V was cut back by 3 bases and J by 8 bases. Germline CDR1 is SGHTA and CDR2 is FQGNSA. CDR3 DNA: TGTGCCAGCAGCTTCGGACTAGCGGGAGTGGAAACCCAGTACTTC. Encoded protein: CASSFGLAGVETQYF.

This clone was observed a handful of times. The V gene is TRBV6-6, the J gene TRBJ2-7; D gene ambiguous. V was cut by 5 bases and J by 2 bases, with 10 bases left in between. Germline V gene sequence: CDR1 MNHNY, CDR2 SVGAGI (reference sequence). The CDR3 consists of 13 residues. The CDR3 spells CASSRLTTYEQYF. The CDR3 coding sequence is TGTGCCAGCAGTCGACTGACGACCTACGAGCAGTACTTC.

The V call is TRBV20-1, the J call TRBJ2-7; no clear D gene. V was pared by 7 bases and J by 2 bases, with 9 bases between. This CDR3 comprises 11 residues. In germline, CDR1 is DFQATT, CDR2 SNEGSKA (reference sequence). This chain's CDR3 is CSVARTYEQYF. CDR3 nucleotide sequence: TGCAGTGTCGCCCGTACCTACGAGCAGTACTTC.

This chain uses TRBV11-1 with TRBJ2-7; the D gene is possibly TRBD2 (5 bases). The CDR3 is 13 amino acids. The V and J ends lost 4 bases and 4 bases respectively, with 11 bases between them. Germline lookup yields CDR1 SGHAT and CDR2 FQDESV (reference sequence). The CDR3 coding sequence is TGTGCCAGCAGCTCGCCCGGGAAATACGAGCAGTACTTC. This gives the protein CASSSPGKYEQYF.

The CDR3 loop reads CASSPYRGENGELFF. Written as DNA, the CDR3 is TGTGCCAGCAGCCCGTATCGCGGGGAGAACGGGGAGCTGTTTTTT. The V call is TRBV28, the J call TRBJ2-2; D may be TRBD2 (6 bases). This CDR3 region has 15 residues. Trimming took 6 bases from V and 7 from J, leaving 18 bases between them. Germline lookup yields CDR1 MDHEN and CDR2 SYDVKM.

The gene calls are TRBV10-3 and TRBJ1-4; no clear D. Per the germline V gene, CDR1 is ENHRY and CDR2 is SYGVKD. Trimming took off 4 bases at V and 4 bases at J, with 13 bases between the two ends. The CDR3 is 15 amino acids. The CDR3 DNA is TGTGCCATCAGTGGAGGGCCTTCAGTTAATGAAAAACTGTTTTTT. Protein: CAISGGPSVNEKLFF.

In this sample, this clone turned up a few times. The rearrangement uses TRBV29-1 and TRBJ2-3; the D call may be TRBD1 or TRBD2 (5 bases each). The V gene lost 7 bases and the J gene lost 5 bases, with 16 bases spanning the gap. Germline CDR1 and CDR2: SQVTM and ANQGSEA. The CDR3 runs to 13 residues. CDR3 sequence: CSAEGRAGDTQYF. The CDR3, as DNA: TGCAGCGCCGAGGGCAGGGCGGGAGATACGCAGTATTTT.

The V gene is TRBV28, the J gene TRBJ1-1; tentative D call: TRBD1 (6 bases). V was cut by 8 bases and J by 3 bases, with 13 bases left in between. CDR1 and CDR2 (germline): MDHEN, SYDVKM. There are 13 residues in the CDR3. The CDR3 bases are TGTGCCAGCCTAATACAGGGAGACACTGAAGCTTTCTTT. Protein: CASLIQGDTEAFF.

This chain joins TRBV7-9 and TRBJ1-3; D gene uncertain. Germline lookup yields CDR1 SEHNR and CDR2 FQNEAQ (reference sequence). The ends were cut back, 11 bases at V and 8 bases at J, with 13 bases in the middle. This CDR3 is 11 amino acids long. CDR3 DNA sequence: TGTGCCTTTTCTCCCGTGGACACCATATATTTT. Its translation: CAFSPVDTIYF.

The chain carries TRBV7-2 and TRBJ2-6; D not resolved. This CDR3 comprises 19 residues. Deletions cut 0 bases from V and 1 base from J, with 16 bases between. The germline V gene encodes CDR1 SGHTA and CDR2 FQGNSA. The CDR3 DNA sequence: TGTGCCAGCAGCTTAGCGCGCAGACCTAGTACTTCTGGGGCCAACGTCCTGACTTTC. Protein: CASSLARRPSTSGANVLTF.

The genes are TRBV28 and TRBJ2-5; 7 bases line up with TRBD2. CDR3 length: 15 residues. From germline, CDR1 is MDHEN and CDR2 SYDVKM. Trimming cost V 6 bases and J 4 bases; bases outside gene matches: 11. As DNA, the CDR3 is TGTGCCAGCAGGGGGAGGGTCCTAGGCAGAGAGACCCAGTACTTC. It is translated as CASRGRVLGRETQYF.

About this clone: One end of the junction fails to match germline, which may point to a read error. The gene calls are TRBV7-7 and TRBJ2-3, with 12 bases identical to TRBD1. CDR1 SSHAT and CDR2 FNYEAQ come from the germline V gene (reference sequence). This CDR3 comprises 16 residues. The CDR3 is CASSTGTGGRADTQYF. CDR3 bases: TGTGCTAGCAGCACAGGGACAGGGGGCCGCGCAGATACGCAGTATTTT. Drawing the rest from reference TRBV7-7 and TRBJ2-3, the complete variable domain is GAGVSQSPRYKVTKRGQDVTLRCDPISSHATLYWYQQALGQGPEFLTYFNYEAQPDKSGLPSDRFSAERPEGSISTLTIQRTEQRDSAMYRCASSTGTGGRADTQYFGPGTRLTVL.

This clone occurred a few times. This rearrangement joins TRBV7-9 to TRBJ2-3, with 9 bases fitting TRBD2. The CDR3 covers 14 residues. CDR1 SEHNR and CDR2 FQNEAQ come from the germline V gene (reference sequence). V lost 1 base and J lost 10; bases outside the gene matches: 6. This CDR3 reads CASSLEGSGSPQYF. The CDR3 DNA is TGTGCCAGCAGCTTAGAAGGTAGCGGGAGCCCGCAGTATTTT.

The rearrangement joins TRBV29-1 to TRBJ2-3, with 7 bases matching TRBD2. Losses at the gene ends were 6 bases for V and 6 bases for J; bases not matched to a gene: 18. The CDR3 is made up of 16 amino acids. Per germline, CDR1 SQVTM and CDR2 ANQGSEA. CDR3 protein: CSVRRSSGDSRDTQYF. CDR3 nucleotide sequence: TGCAGCGTACGCAGATCTAGCGGTGATTCGAGGGATACGCAGTATTTT.

The chain has TRBV5-4 and TRBJ1-2, with D perhaps matching TRBD1 (5 bases). Germline assignment: CDR1 SGHNT and CDR2 YYREEE (reference sequence). This CDR3 spans 13 amino acids. V gave up 1 base and J gave up 6 bases, with 10 bases separating them. Written as DNA, the CDR3 is TGTGCCAGCAGCTTGTCCGGGACGGATGGCTACACCTTC. Encoded protein: CASSLSGTDGYTF.

The table lists this clone with a few counts. The chain has TRBV30 and TRBJ1-1; no reliable D call. V shed 2 bases and J shed 1 base, with 8 bases lying between them. The CDR3 has 13 amino acids. In germline, CDR1 is GTSNPN, CDR2 SVGIG (reference sequence). CDR3 sequence: CAWSPLGNTEAFF. In nucleotides, the CDR3 is TGTGCCTGGAGTCCCCTCGGGAACACTGAAGCTTTCTTT.

The rearrangement links TRBV7-2 to TRBJ2-3; D is undetermined. The CDR3 extends over 12 amino acids. Trimming cost V 1 base and J 8 bases, with 7 bases left between them. Per germline, CDR1 SGHTA and CDR2 FQGNSA. CDR3 bases: TGTGCCAGCAGCTTAGATCGCGGTACGCAGTATTTT. Protein: CASSLDRGTQYF.

This chain uses TRBV25-1 with TRBJ2-2; the D is unclear. The V end lost 0 bases, the J end lost 4 bases, and 9 bases lay between the germline ends. From germline, CDR1 is MGHDK and CDR2 SYGVNS. The CDR3 has 15 amino acids. CDR3 amino acids: CASSEYPVPTGELFF. CDR3 DNA sequence: TGTGCCAGCAGTGAATATCCGGTCCCCACCGGGGAGCTGTTTTTT.

The chain uses TRBV6-5 and TRBJ2-1; 10 bases map to TRBD1. CDR3 length equals 15 residues. V shed 6 bases, J shed 8 bases, and the junction held 10 bases outside the gene matches. CDR1 is MNHEY, CDR2 SVGAGI, per germline. The CDR3 region is CASSRPGQGRDEQFF. In DNA form, the CDR3 reads TGTGCCAGCAGCCGACCGGGACAGGGGAGGGATGAGCAGTTCTTC.

The chain joins TRBV18 to TRBJ1-5; 8 bases are a match to TRBD1. After removal of 0 bases from V and 1 base from J, the junction contained 5 bases not matched to a gene. This CDR3 is built from 17 residues. Germline lookup yields CDR1 KGHSH and CDR2 LQKENI. CDR3: CASSPPSGGLSNQPQHF. In nucleotides, the CDR3 is TGTGCCAGCTCACCACCCTCAGGGGGCTTGAGCAATCAGCCCCAGCATTTT.